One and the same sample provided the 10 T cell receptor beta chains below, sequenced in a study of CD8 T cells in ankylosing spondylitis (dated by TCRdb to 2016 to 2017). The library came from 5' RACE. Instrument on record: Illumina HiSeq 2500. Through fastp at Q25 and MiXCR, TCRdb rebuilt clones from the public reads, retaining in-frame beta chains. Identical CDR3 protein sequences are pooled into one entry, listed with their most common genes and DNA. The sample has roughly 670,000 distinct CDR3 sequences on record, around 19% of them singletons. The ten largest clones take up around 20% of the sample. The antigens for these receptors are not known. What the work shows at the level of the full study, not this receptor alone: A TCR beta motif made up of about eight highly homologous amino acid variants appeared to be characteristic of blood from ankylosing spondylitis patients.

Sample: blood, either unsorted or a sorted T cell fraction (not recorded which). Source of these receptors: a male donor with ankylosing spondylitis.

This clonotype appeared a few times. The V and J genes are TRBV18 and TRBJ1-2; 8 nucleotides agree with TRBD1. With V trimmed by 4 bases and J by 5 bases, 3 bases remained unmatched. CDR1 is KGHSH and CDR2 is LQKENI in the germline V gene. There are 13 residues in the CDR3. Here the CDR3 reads CASSLGQEYGYTF. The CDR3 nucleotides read TGTGCCAGCTCACTGGGACAGGAATATGGCTACACCTTC.

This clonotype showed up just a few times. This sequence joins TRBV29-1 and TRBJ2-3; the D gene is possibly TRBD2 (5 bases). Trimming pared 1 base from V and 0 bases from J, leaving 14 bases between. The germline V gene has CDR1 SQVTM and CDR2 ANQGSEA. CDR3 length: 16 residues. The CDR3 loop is CSVEVGSALSTDTQYF. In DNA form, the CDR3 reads TGCAGCGTTGAAGTGGGTAGCGCGTTGAGCACAGATACGCAGTATTTT.

The CDR3 reads CASREDYDQNYEQYF. The CDR3, as DNA: TGTGCCAGCAGAGAGGACTACGATCAAAACTACGAGCAGTACTTC. The chain recombines TRBV6-2 or TRBV6-3 with TRBJ2-7; D perhaps matches TRBD2 (6 bases). The CDR3 consists of 15 residues. V gave up 6 bases and J gave up 3 bases, with 18 bases separating them. The germline CDR1 and CDR2 sequences are MNHEY and SVGEGT.

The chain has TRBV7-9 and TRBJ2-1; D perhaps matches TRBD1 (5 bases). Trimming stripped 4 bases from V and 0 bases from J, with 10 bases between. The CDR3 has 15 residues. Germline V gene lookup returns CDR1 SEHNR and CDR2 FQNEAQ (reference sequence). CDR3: CASSYDSSSYNEQFF. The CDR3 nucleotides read TGTGCCAGCAGCTATGACAGTAGCTCCTACAATGAGCAGTTCTTC.

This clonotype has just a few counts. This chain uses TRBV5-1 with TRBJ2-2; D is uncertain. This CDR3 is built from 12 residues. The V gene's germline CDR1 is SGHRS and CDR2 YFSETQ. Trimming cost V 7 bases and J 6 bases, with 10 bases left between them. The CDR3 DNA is TGCGCCAGCGTTGATCCTCCCGGGGAGCTGTTTTTT. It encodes CASVDPPGELFF.

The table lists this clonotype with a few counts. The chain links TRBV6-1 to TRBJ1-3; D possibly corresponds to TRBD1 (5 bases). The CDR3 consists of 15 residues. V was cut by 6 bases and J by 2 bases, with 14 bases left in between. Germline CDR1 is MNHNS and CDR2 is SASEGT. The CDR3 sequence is CASRSEVGAGNTIYF. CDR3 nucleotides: TGTGCCAGCAGGAGTGAAGTAGGGGCTGGAAACACCATATATTTT.

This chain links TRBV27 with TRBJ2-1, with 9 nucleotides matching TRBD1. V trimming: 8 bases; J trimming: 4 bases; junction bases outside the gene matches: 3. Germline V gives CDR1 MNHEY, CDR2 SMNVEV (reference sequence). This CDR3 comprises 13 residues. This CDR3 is CASRTGAYNEQFF. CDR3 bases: TGTGCCAGCCGGACAGGGGCTTACAATGAGCAGTTCTTC.

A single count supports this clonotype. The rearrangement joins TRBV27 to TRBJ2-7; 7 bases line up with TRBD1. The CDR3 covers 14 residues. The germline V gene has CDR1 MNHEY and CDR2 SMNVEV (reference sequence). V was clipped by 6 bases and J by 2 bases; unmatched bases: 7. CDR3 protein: CASRIQGIAYEQYF. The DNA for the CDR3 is TGTGCCAGCAGAATACAGGGGATTGCCTACGAGCAGTACTTC.

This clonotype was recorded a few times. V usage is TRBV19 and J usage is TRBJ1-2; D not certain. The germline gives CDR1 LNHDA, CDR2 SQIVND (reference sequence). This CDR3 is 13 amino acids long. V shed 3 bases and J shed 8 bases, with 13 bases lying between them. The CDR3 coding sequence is TGTGCCAGTAGTATGATCCTGATGGGGGGCTACACCTTC. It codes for CASSMILMGGYTF.

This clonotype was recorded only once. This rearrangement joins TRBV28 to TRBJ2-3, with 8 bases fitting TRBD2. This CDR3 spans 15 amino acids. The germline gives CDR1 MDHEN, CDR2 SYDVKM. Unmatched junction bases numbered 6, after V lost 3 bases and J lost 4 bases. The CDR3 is CASSLPGGPSDTQYF. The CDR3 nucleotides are TGTGCCAGCAGTTTGCCGGGGGGGCCCTCAGATACGCAGTATTTT.